The rows below give T cell receptor beta chains drawn from one sample of a study of blood T cell repertoires in COVID-19. Assay: immunoSEQ multiplex PCR; the TCRdb copy retains only in-frame clones and omits some. The data hold about 180,000 clones, with roughly 87% observed a single time. Sequenced input: peripheral blood. The receptors come from a woman aged 70-85 years with COVID-19, enrolled during active disease. CDR3s leave out the opening cysteine and the closing phenylalanine or tryptophan.

j_call v_call cdr3_aa
TRBJ2-7 TRBV6-5 ASGGTYEQY
TRBJ2-1 TRBV18 ASSTIGGQGNNEQF
TRBJ2-1 TRBV6-5 ASSRGTSGNNEQF
TRBJ1-2 TRBV24-1 ATSDQGAGYGYT
TRBJ1-1 TRBV18 ASSLLDPGVTEAF
TRBJ1-4 TRBV27 ASSHRVPNEKLF
TRBJ1-1 TRBV11-3 ASTTLRAF
TRBJ1-4 TRBV18 ASSPEQGGEKLF
TRBJ2-1 TRBV19 ASSLTGGPGEQF
TRBJ1-5 TRBV24-1 ATSDTRQGSNQPQH
TRBJ2-7 TRBV7-2 ASSSGTSVPYEQY
TRBJ1-5 TRBV5-8 ASSLTLGSRDRYSNQPQH
TRBJ1-1 TRBV7-9 ASSLAEGARRSGTEAF
TRBJ2-7 TRBV5-1 ASSLGVTSESYEQY
TRBJ2-2 TRBV21-1 ASSIGRRSTGELF
TRBJ2-7 TRBV18 ASSPTALQYEQY
TRBJ1-2 TRBV9 ASSVDGQGNGYT
TRBJ1-1 TRBV30 AWVRGVNTEAF
TRBJ1-3 TRBV18 ASSTLEQSSGNTIY
TRBJ1-6 TRBV4-2 ASSPNPQGQYNSPLH
TRBJ2-7 TRBV29-1 SVLDRVGHEQY
TRBJ1-3 TRBV28 ASSLESSGNTIY
TRBJ1-2 TRBV27 ASTRGGSSNYGYT
TRBJ2-7 TRBV28 ASSLSGFYEQY
TRBJ1-1 TRBV3-1/TRBV3-2 ASQGLNTEAF
TRBJ1-2 TRBV6-5 ASSITWTGGNGYT
TRBJ2-7 TRBV9 ASSAGDSYEQY
TRBJ2-1 TRBV5-4 ASSPPIGAGYNEQF
TRBJ2-7 TRBV30 AWSKDRGREQY
TRBJ2-7 TRBV29-1 SVVEGSRSYEQY
TRBJ2-5 TRBV7-2 ASSLQGAETQY
TRBJ2-5 TRBV15 ATSRALGGNQETQY
TRBJ2-5 TRBV5-1 ASARGAALEETQY
TRBJ2-7 TRBV5-1 ASSLEMGGSSYEQY
TRBJ1-1 TRBV6-4 ASSETGTGIGPRVAF
TRBJ2-3 TRBV19 ASNEIGADTQY
TRBJ2-7 TRBV7-8 ASSSSSDTYEQY
TRBJ2-1 TRBV7-2 ASSARQGNMNEQF
TRBJ2-3 TRBV19 ASSIDLDTQY
TRBJ2-6 TRBV5-8 ASSLVGDSGANVLT
TRBJ1-6 TRBV19 ASGGSRSYNSPLH
TRBJ2-3 TRBV12-3/TRBV12-4 ASGTPTDTQY
TRBJ1-5 TRBV28 ASNLWEGGSQPQH
TRBJ1-2 TRBV24-1 ATSEDTYGYT
TRBJ2-7 TRBV19 ASSMSGQGTYEQY
TRBJ1-2 TRBV4-2 ASSQDIGRPGRPDRAAEGGYT
TRBJ2-2 TRBV25-1 ASSPPRGGTHTGELF